Described below is a single T cell receptor (beta chain) sequence and its context. This sample is drawn from a study of technical replicates of blood from four donors. Sequencing was performed with immunoSEQ multiplex PCR; in TCRdb, only in-frame clones are kept and a portion is missing. The sample shows 50,000 to 60,000 clones, approximately 94% of them seen only once. Between the trimmed V and J ends, which lost 1 base and 3 bases, there was a span of 10 bases. Germline V gene sequence: CDR1 LGHNA, CDR2 YNFKEQ. The CDR3 consists of 15 residues. The rearrangement joins TRBV4-2 to TRBJ2-4, with D tentatively TRBD2 (6 bases). The source is a human donor in good health. Some clones in this sample may be carry-over from other donors' samples. Specimen: PBMCs. CDR3 in amino acids: CASSQVWGVKNIQYF. The CDR3 nucleotides are TGTGCCAGCAGCCAAGTCTGGGGGGTCAAAAACATTCAGTACTTC.